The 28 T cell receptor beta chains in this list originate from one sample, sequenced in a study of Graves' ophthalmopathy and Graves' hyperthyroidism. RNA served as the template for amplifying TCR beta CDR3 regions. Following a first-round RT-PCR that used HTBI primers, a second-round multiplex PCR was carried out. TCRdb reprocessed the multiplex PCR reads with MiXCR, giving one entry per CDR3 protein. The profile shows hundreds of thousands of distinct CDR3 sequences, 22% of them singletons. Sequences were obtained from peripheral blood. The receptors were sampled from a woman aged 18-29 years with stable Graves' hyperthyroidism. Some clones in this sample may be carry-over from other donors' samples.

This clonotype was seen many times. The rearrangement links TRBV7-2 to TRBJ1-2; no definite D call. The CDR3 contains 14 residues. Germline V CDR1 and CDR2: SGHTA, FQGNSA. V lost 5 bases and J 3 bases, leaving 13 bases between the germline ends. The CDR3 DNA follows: TGTGCCAGCAGCCCCGACCGGGCCTACTATGGCTACACCTTC. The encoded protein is CASSPDRAYYGYTF.

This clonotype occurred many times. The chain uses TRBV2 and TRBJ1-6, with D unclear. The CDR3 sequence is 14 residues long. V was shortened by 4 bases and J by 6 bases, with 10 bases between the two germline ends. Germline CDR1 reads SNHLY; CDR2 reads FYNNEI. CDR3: CASSVTEINSPLHF. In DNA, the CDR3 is TGTGCCAGCAGTGTGACCGAGATTAATTCACCCCTCCACTTT. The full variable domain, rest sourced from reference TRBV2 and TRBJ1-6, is EPEVTQTPSHQVTQMGQEVILRCVPISNHLYFYWYRQILGQKVEFLVSFYNNEISEKSEIFDDQFSVERPDGSNFTLKIRSTKLEDSAMYFCASSVTEINSPLHFGNGTRLTVT.

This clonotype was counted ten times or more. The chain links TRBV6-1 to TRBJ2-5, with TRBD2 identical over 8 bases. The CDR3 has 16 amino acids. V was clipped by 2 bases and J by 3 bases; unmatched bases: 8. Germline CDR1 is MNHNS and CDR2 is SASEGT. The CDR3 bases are TGTGCCAGCAGTGAACTGCGGGGGGATATAAAAGAGACCCAGTACTTC. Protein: CASSELRGDIKETQYF.

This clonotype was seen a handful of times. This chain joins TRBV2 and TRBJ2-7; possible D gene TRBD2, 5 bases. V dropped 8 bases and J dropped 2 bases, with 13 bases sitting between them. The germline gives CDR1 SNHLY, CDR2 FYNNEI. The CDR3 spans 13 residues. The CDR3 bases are TGTGCCAGCTGGGGTCGGGGAACCTACGAGCAGTACTTC. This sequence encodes CASWGRGTYEQYF.

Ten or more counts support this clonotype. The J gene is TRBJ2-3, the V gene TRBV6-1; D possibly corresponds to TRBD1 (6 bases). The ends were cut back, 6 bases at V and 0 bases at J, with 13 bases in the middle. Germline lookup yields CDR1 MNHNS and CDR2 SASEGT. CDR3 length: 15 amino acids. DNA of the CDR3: TGTGCCAGCAGGTTCAGGGGTTACAGCACAGATACGCAGTATTTT. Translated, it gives CASRFRGYSTDTQYF.

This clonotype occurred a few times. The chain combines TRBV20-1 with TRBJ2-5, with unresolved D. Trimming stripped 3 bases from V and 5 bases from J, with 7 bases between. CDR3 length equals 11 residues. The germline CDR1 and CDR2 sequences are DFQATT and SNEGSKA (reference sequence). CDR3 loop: CSARAGETQYF. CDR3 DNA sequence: TGCAGTGCTAGGGCCGGGGAGACCCAGTACTTC.

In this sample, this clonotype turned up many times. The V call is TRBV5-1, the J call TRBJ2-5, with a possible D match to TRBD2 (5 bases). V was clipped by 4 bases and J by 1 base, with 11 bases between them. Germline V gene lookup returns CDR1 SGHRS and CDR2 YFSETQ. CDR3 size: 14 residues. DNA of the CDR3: TGCGCCAGCAGCGGAGGACTCGCCCAAGAGACCCAGTACTTC. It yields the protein CASSGGLAQETQYF. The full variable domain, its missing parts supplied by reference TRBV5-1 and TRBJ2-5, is KAGVTQTPRYLIKTRGQQVTLSCSPISGHRSVSWYQQTPGQGLQFLFEYFSETQRNKGNFPGRFSGRQFSNSRSEMNVSTLELGDSALYLCASSGGLAQETQYFGPGTRLLVL.

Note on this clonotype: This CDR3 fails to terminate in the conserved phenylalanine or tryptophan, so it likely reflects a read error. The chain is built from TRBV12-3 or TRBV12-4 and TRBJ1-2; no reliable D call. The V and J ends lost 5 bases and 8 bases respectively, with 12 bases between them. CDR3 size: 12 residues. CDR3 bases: TGTGCCAGCAGTCGGGTCAAAGAAGGCTACACCGTC. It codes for CASSRVKEGYTV.

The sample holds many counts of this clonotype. CDR3 DNA sequence: TGTGCCAGCAGTTACCCCAGCCAGGCGTTTTCTGGAAACACCATATATTTT. It codes for CASSYPSQAFSGNTIYF. V and J are TRBV2 and TRBJ1-3; no definite D call. Per the germline V gene, CDR1 is SNHLY and CDR2 is FYNNEI. The CDR3 consists of 17 residues. Trimming shortened V by 5 bases and J by 1 base, and 18 bases separated the two germline ends.

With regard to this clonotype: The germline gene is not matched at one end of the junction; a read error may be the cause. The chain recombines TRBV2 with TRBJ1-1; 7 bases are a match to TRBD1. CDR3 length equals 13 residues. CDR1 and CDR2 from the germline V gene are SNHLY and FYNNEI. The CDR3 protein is CAGSGTVNTEAFF. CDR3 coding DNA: TGTGCCGGCAGCGGGACAGTCAACACTGAAGCTTTCTTT.

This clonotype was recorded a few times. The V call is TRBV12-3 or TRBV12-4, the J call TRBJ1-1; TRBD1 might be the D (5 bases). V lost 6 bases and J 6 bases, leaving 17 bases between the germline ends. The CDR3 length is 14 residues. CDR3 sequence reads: CASRPGPRIAEAFF. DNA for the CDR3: TGTGCCAGCAGACCGGGACCCCGGATCGCTGAAGCTTTCTTT.

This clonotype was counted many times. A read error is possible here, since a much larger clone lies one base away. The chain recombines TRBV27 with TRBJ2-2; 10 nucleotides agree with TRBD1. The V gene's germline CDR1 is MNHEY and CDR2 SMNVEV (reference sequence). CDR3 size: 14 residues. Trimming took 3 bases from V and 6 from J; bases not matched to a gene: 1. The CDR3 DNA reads TGTGCCAGCAGTTTCGGACAGGGGGCCGGGGAGCTGTTTTTT. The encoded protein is CASSFGQGAGELFF.

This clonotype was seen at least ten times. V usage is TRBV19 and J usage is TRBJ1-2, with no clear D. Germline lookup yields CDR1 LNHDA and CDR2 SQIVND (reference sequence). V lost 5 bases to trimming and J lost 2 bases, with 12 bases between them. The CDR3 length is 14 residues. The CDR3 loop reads CASSPLDGNYGYTF. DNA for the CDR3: TGTGCCAGTAGTCCCTTGGACGGGAACTATGGCTACACCTTC.

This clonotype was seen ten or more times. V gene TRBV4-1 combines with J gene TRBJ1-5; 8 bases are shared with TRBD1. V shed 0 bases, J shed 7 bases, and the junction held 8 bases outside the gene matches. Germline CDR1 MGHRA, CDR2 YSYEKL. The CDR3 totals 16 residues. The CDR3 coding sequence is TGCGCCAGCAGCCAAGATCAGGGGACAGGTCGGCAGCCCCAGCATTTT. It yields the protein CASSQDQGTGRQPQHF.

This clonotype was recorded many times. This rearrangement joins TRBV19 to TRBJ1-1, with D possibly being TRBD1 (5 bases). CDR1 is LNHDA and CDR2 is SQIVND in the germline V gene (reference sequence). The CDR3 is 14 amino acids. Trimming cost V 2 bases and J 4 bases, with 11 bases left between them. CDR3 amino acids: CASSITGGITEAFF. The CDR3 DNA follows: TGTGCCAGTAGTATAACGGGGGGGATCACTGAAGCTTTCTTT.

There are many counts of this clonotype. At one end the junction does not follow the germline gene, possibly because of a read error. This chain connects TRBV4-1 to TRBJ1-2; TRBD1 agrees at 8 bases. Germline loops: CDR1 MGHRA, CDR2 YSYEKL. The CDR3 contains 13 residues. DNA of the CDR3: TGTGCCAGCAGCCAGGGGGCGAACTATGGCTACACCTTC. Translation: CASSQGANYGYTF.

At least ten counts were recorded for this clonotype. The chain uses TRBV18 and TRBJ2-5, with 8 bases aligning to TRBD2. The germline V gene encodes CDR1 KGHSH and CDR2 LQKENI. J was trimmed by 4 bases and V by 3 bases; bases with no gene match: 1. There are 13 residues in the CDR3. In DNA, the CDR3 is TGTGCCAGCTCACCGCTAGCGGGAGAGACCCAGTACTTC. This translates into CASSPLAGETQYF. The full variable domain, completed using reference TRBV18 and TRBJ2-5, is NAGVMQNPRHLVRRRGQEARLRCSPMKGHSHVYWYRQLPEEGLKFMVYLQKENIIDESGMPKERFSAEFPKEGPSILRIQQVVRGDSAAYFCASSPLAGETQYFGPGTRLLVL.

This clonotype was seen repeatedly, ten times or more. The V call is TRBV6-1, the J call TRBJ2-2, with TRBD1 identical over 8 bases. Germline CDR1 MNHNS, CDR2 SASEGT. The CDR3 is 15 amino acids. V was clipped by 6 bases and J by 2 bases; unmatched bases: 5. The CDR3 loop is CASRKDRVNTGELFF. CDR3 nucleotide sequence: TGTGCCAGCAGAAAGGACAGGGTTAACACCGGGGAGCTGTTTTTT.

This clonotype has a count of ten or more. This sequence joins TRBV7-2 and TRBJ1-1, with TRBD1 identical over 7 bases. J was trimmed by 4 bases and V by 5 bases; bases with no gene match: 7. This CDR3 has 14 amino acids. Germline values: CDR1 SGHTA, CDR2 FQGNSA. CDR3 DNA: TGTGCCAGCAGCGTGGGACAGCTGGGCACTGAAGCTTTCTTT. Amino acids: CASSVGQLGTEAFF.

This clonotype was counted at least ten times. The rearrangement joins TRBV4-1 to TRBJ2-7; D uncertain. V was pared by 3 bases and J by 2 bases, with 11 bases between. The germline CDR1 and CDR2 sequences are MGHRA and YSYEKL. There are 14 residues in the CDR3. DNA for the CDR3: TGCGCCAGCAGCCAGCTTTGGGGTACCTACGAGCAGTACTTC. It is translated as CASSQLWGTYEQYF.

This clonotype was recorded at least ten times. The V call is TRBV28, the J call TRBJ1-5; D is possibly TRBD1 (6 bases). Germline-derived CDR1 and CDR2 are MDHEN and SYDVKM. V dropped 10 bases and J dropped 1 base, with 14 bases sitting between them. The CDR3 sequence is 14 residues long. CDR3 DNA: TGTGCCATCACAGGGAGGGGAAGCAATCAGCCCCAGCATTTT. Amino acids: CAITGRGSNQPQHF.

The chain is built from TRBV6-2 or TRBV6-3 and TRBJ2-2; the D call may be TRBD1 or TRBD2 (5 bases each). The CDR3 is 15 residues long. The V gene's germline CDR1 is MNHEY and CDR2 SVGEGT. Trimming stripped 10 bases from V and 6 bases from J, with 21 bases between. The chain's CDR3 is CATLREGTLAGELFF. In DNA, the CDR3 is TGTGCCACCCTTAGGGAAGGGACCCTAGCCGGGGAGCTGTTTTTT.

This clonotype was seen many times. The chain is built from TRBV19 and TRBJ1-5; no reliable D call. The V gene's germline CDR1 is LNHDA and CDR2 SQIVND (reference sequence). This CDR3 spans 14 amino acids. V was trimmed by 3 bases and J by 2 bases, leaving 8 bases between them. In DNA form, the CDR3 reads TGTGCCAGTAGTATCACCAACGGCAATCAGCCCCAGCATTTT. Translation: CASSITNGNQPQHF.

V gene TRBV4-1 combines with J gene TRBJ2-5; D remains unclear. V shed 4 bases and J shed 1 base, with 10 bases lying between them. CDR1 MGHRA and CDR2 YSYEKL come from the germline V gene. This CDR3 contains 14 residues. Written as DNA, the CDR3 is TGCGCCAGCAGCCCCCACTTTGGCCAAGAGACCCAGTACTTC. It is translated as CASSPHFGQETQYF.

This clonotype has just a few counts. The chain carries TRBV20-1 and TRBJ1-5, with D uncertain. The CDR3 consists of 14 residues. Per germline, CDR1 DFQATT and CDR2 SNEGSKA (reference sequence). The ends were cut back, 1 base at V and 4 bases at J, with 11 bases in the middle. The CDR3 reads CSARVYGRNQPQHF. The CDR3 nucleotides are TGCAGTGCTAGAGTTTACGGCCGAAATCAGCCCCAGCATTTT.

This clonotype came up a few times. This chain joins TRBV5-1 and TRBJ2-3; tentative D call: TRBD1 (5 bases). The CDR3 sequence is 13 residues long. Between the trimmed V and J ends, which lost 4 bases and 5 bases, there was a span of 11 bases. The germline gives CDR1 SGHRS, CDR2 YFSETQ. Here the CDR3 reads CASSLQAQDTQYF. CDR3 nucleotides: TGCGCCAGCAGCCTACAGGCGCAAGATACGCAGTATTTT.

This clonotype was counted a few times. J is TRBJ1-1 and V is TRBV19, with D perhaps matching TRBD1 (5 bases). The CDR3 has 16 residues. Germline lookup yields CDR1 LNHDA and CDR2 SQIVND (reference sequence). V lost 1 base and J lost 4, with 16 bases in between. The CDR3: CASSIVGRGGGTEAFF. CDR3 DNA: TGTGCCAGTAGTATAGTTGGGAGGGGCGGCGGCACTGAAGCTTTCTTT.

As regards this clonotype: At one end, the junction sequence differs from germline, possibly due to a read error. The CDR3 spells CAISLSRENTGELFF. CDR3 nucleotide sequence: TGTGCCATCAGCTTATCCAGGGAGAACACCGGGGAGCTGTTTTTT. The chain is built from TRBV7-6 and TRBJ2-2; TRBD1 is a possible D gene (5 bases). Germline-derived CDR1 and CDR2 are SGHVS and FNYEAQ. The CDR3 is 15 amino acids. Together with reference TRBV7-6 and TRBJ2-2, the CDR3 gives the full variable domain: GAGVSQSPRYKVTKRGQDVALRCDPISGHVSLYWYRQALGQGPEFLTYFNYEAQQDKSGLPNDRFSAERPEGSISTLTIQRTEQRDSAMYRCAISLSRENTGELFFGEGSRLTVL.